These T cell receptor beta chains were read from a single sample in a study of tumor-infiltrating lymphocytes in primary liver carcinoma. TCRdb called the multiplex PCR reads again in MiXCR, with one record for every CDR3 protein. The sample consists of approximately 330,000 distinct CDR3 sequences, about 65% of them appearing once. Sequenced sample: peripheral blood. These receptors all stem from a man aged 35 to 55 with primary liver carcinoma and hepatitis B virus infection. The CDR3 runs from the conserved cysteine through the conserved F or W. The D gene is left open where the match is weak. Clone size appears in some rows only: once, few, many, or a class for an expanded clone.

DNA	CDR3	V	D	size	J
TGTGCCATCAGTGAGCAGATGGGACAGGGTAACAATGAGCAGTTCTTC	CAISEQMGQGNNEQFF	TRBV10-3	TRBD1	-	TRBJ2-1
TGTGCCAGCAGTTTGGATGTGAGACGAGCGGGAGGCTCATCCTACAATGAGCAGTTCTTC	CASSLDVRRAGGSSYNEQFF	TRBV6-5	TRBD2	-	TRBJ2-1
TGTGCCAGCGCCTCCTCAACAGGAGGGGGATATAGCAATCAGCCCCAGCATTTT	CASASSTGGGYSNQPQHF	TRBV6-1	-	many	TRBJ1-5
TGTGCCAGCAGCTTAGAGGGGACTAGCGTGACTGATACGCAGTATTTC	CASSLEGTSVTDTQYF	TRBV11-2	TRBD2	once	TRBJ2-3
TGTGCCAGCAGTTACTCCCATAGGATTAATGTCCTCAGGGAGCTGTTTTTT	CASSYSHRINVLRELFF	TRBV6-2/TRBV6-3	-	-	TRBJ2-2
TGTGCCAGCGGCTTGATCGGGAACACTGAAGCTTTCTTT	CASGLIGNTEAFF	TRBV11-2	-	-	TRBJ1-1
TGTGCCAGCTCACGGCTAGCGGGAGACACAGATACGCAGTATTTT	CASSRLAGDTDTQYF	TRBV18	TRBD2	-	TRBJ2-3
TGTGCCAGGAGTCGGAGATTGGGAGTTACCGGGGAGCTGTTTTTT	CARSRRLGVTGELFF	TRBV6-1	-	-	TRBJ2-2
TGTGCCACCAGTGATCCACTAGCGGGAGGACGCGATACGCAGTATTTT	CATSDPLAGGRDTQYF	TRBV24-1	TRBD2	-	TRBJ2-3
TGCGCCAGCAGCCAAGATGGGCAGGACTACGAGCAGTACTTC	CASSQDGQDYEQYF	TRBV4-1	-	many	TRBJ2-7
TGTGCCAGCAACTTAGGCGGTCGCGGCGAGCAGTTCTTC	CASNLGGRGEQFF	TRBV11-3	-	-	TRBJ2-1
TGTGCTAGCAGCCCGGGGCACTATGACTACACCTTC	CASSPGHYDYTF	TRBV5-4	-	-	TRBJ1-2
TGTGCCAGCAGCCTTGGACTAGCGGGAGTAGGGACCCAGTACTTC	CASSLGLAGVGTQYF	TRBV28	TRBD2	-	TRBJ2-5
TGTGCCAGCAGCCCAGGGGTGGGACAGATGGAATCCTACGAGCAGTACTTC	CASSPGVGQMESYEQYF	TRBV7-9	TRBD1	-	TRBJ2-7
TGTGCCAGCAGCCAAGCCGGGGCAGGGTACGAGCACTACTTC	CASSQAGAGYEHYF	TRBV14	-	-	TRBJ2-7
TGTGCCAGCAGTACAGGAGTGACCCAGTACTTC	CASSTGVTQYF	TRBV6-5	-	-	TRBJ2-5
TGTGCCAACAGTCCGGGACAGGGTAAAACTGAAGCTTTCTTT	CANSPGQGKTEAFF	TRBV6-6	TRBD1	-	TRBJ1-1
TGCGCCAGCAGCCCCCGGGGCAGCCACCCCTACGAGCAGTACTTC	CASSPRGSHPYEQYF	TRBV5-1	-	-	TRBJ2-7
TGTGCCAGCAGCCCCAACCGACTAACCAACATAGATACGCAGTATTTT	CASSPNRLTNIDTQYF	TRBV11-1	-	once	TRBJ2-3
TGTGCCAGCCCAGGTGCGGGATCGGGGGATACGCAGTATTTT	CASPGAGSGDTQYF	TRBV7-8	-	-	TRBJ2-3
TGTGCCAGCAGTTTAGAGAGAGCGGGAGCTAAGCAGTTCTTC	CASSLERAGAKQFF	TRBV11-2	TRBD2	-	TRBJ2-1
TGTGCCATCAGTGGCTTAGGCAGAGAGGACACCATATATTTT	CAISGLGREDTIYF	TRBV10-3	-	-	TRBJ1-3
TGTGCCAACAGTCCCCAGGGACAGGTCTCCTACGAGCAGTACTTC	CANSPQGQVSYEQYF	TRBV6-5	TRBD1	-	TRBJ2-7
TGTGCCAGCGGCTTTAGCACCAATCAGCTCCAGCATTTT	CASGFSTNQLQHF	TRBV11-1	-	-	TRBJ1-5
TGTGCCAGCAGCCTCCGGAACCACACAGATACGCAGTATTTT	CASSLRNHTDTQYF	TRBV11-2	-	-	TRBJ2-3
TGTGCCAGCAGCAAGGGTGGAGTGCGCACTGAAGCTTTCTTT	CASSKGGVRTEAFF	TRBV5-5	-	-	TRBJ1-1
TGTGCCAGCAACTTGACCACCACTAGCGGGAGTCGATATACGCAGTATTTT	CASNLTTTSGSRYTQYF	TRBV11-2	TRBD2	-	TRBJ2-3
TGTGCTAGTGCTTTAGGCGGGAGTCTCGCAGATACGCAGTATTTT	CASALGGSLADTQYF	TRBV12-5	TRBD2	-	TRBJ2-3
TGCGCCAGCAATCAAGACGGAGGGGCGGGAGATACGCAGTATTTT	CASNQDGGAGDTQYF	TRBV4-3	-	-	TRBJ2-3
TGTGCCAGCAACGACAGGGGGCAGCTAACGGGAGCGAACACCGGGGAGCTGTTTTTT	CASNDRGQLTGANTGELFF	TRBV5-4	TRBD1	-	TRBJ2-2
TGTGCCATCAGTGACCCCGCCGGGACAGCAAGAGCGGGCGGCACCCTCTACGAGCAGTACTTC	CAISDPAGTARAGGTLYEQYF	TRBV10-3	-	many	TRBJ2-7
TGTGCCAGCAGCTTGGAGCTGGTTTCCAGTTATGGCTACACCTTC	CASSLELVSSYGYTF	TRBV5-5	-	many	TRBJ1-2
TGCGCCAGCAGCCAAGACGGGGGGCCCGCAGAAAAACTGTTTTTT	CASSQDGGPAEKLFF	TRBV4-1	-	few	TRBJ1-4
TGTGTCAGCAGCAGTCCAGTTATTCTCGAGACCCAGTACTTC	CVSSSPVILETQYF	TRBV11-2	-	-	TRBJ2-5
TGTGCCAGCTCACTACGTCGTGACGAGCAGTACTTC	CASSLRRDEQYF	TRBV18	-	few	TRBJ2-7
TGTGCTAGTGGTTTATATAGCGGGAGGAACAATGAGCAGTTCTTC	CASGLYSGRNNEQFF	TRBV12-5	TRBD2	few	TRBJ2-1
TGTGCCAGCAGTTACTCGAAGGTTCGACGGGACCAAGAGACCCAGTACTTC	CASSYSKVRRDQETQYF	TRBV6-2/TRBV6-3	-	few	TRBJ2-5
TGCGCCAGCAGCCAAGAGTCACTAGCGGGATACACTGGGGAGCTGTCTTTT	CASSQESLAGYTGELSF	TRBV4-1	TRBD2	-	TRBJ2-2
TGTACCATCAGGGGGGACACCCCATACGAGCAGTACTTC	CTIRGDTPYEQYF	TRBV10-3	-	-	TRBJ2-7
TGTGCCAGCAGCCCCTCGACCCTAGCGGGAGGGAATGAGCAGTTCTTC	CASSPSTLAGGNEQFF	TRBV6-1	TRBD2	many	TRBJ2-1
TGCGCCAGCAGTCCCCGTCTATCTGGAAACACCATATATTTT	CASSPRLSGNTIYF	TRBV4-1	-	-	TRBJ1-3
TGTGCCAGCAGCTTAGACAGGGCGCACACCGGGGAACTGTTTTTT	CASSLDRAHTGELFF	TRBV11-3	-	-	TRBJ2-2
TGTGCCAGCTTAACGCGGGTCGGGAGCGAGCAGTACTTC	CASLTRVGSEQYF	TRBV11-1	-	-	TRBJ2-7
TGTGCCAGCAGCTCGGGGGACCTGGTTTCAGGCGAGCAGTACTTC	CASSSGDLVSGEQYF	TRBV13	-	once	TRBJ2-7
TGTGCCAGCAGTGTGGGAACCCAGGGACCCCAGCATTTT	CASSVGTQGPQHF	TRBV6-1	-	many	TRBJ1-5
TGCGCCAGTACCACACAGGGAGAGACTGAAGCTTTCTTT	CASTTQGETEAFF	TRBV5-1	-	few	TRBJ1-1
TGTACCAGCAGCCGAGACAGGGAAGAGACCCAGTACTTC	CTSSRDREETQYF	TRBV6-2/TRBV6-3	TRBD1	-	TRBJ2-5
TGTGCCAGCAGCTTAGGGGCAGCGAACACTGAAGCTTTCTTT	CASSLGAANTEAFF	TRBV13	-	-	TRBJ1-1
TGTGACAGCAATGTAAGGGCCCCATGGGGTGATCAGCCCCAGCATTTT	CDSNVRAPWGDQPQHF	TRBV6-1	-	-	TRBJ1-5
TGCAGCGTCTATGGGACAGTGGGTCGCGGGGAGCTGCTTTTT	CSVYGTVGRGELLF	TRBV29-1	-	-	TRBJ2-2
TGTGCCAGCAGCTTGGCCCAACCCAATAGCAATCAGCCCCAGCATTTT	CASSLAQPNSNQPQHF	TRBV5-5	-	-	TRBJ1-5
TGTGCCAGCAGCCACGACAGGGAGGACGAGCAGTTCTTC	CASSHDREDEQFF	TRBV5-4	-	few	TRBJ2-1
TGTGCCAGCAATCCCGGGACCTCGAGGCTAACTGAAGCTTTCTTT	CASNPGTSRLTEAFF	TRBV11-1	-	many	TRBJ1-1
TGTGCCAGCAGTCCTACTAGCGGGCCAAACGAGCAGTACTTC	CASSPTSGPNEQYF	TRBV27	TRBD2	-	TRBJ2-7
TGTGCCAGCAGTCGTACGGGACTTCCTAGTGTCTACGAGCAGTACTTT	CASSRTGLPSVYEQYF	TRBV6-2/TRBV6-3	-	-	TRBJ2-7